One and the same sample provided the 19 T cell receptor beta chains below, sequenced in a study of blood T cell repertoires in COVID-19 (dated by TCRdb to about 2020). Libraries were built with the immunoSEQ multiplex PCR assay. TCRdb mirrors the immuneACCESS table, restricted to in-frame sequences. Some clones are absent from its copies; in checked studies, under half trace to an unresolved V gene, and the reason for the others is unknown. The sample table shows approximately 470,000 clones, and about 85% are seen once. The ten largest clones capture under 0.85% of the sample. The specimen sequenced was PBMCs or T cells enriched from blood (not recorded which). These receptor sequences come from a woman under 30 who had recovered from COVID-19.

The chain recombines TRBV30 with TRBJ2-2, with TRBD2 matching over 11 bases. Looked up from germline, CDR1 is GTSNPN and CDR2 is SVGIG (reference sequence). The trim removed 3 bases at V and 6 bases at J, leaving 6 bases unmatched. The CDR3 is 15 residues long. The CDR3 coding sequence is TGTGCCTGGAGCCCCGGGACTAGCGGATCCGGGGAGCTGTTTTTT. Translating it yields CAWSPGTSGSGELFF.

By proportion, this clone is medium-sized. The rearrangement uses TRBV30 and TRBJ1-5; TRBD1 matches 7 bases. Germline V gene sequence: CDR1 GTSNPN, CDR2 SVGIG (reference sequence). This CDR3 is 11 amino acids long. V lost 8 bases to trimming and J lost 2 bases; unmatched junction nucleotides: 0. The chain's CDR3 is CAGTGNQPQHF. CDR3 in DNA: TGTGCCGGGACAGGCAATCAGCCCCAGCATTTT. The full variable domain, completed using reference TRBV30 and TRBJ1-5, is SQTIHQWPATLVQPVGSPLSLECTVEGTSNPNLYWYRQAAGRGLQLLFYSVGIGQISSEVPQNLSASRPQDRQFILSSKKLLLSDSGFYLCAGTGNQPQHFGDGTRLSIL.

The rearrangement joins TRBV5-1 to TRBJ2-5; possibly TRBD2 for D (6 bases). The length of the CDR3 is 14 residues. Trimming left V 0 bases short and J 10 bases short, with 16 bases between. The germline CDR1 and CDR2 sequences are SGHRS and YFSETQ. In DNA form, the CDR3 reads TGCGCCAGCAGCTTGGGAGCCCAATGGGGGGACCAGTACTTC. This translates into CASSLGAQWGDQYF.

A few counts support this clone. CDR3 region: CASSYSSGTMNTEAFF. The CDR3, as DNA: TGTGCCAGCAGTTACTCCTCCGGGACAATGAACACTGAAGCTTTCTTT. The genes are TRBV6-5 and TRBJ1-1, with a tentative D call TRBD1 (6 bases). Per germline, CDR1 MNHEY and CDR2 SVGAGI. The CDR3 covers 16 residues. The V gene lost 0 bases and the J gene lost 0 bases, with 11 bases spanning the gap.

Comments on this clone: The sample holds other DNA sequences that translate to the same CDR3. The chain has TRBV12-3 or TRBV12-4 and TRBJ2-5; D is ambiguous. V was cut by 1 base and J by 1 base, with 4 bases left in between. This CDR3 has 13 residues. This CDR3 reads CASSLGLQETQYF. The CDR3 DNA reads TGTGCCAGCAGTTTAGGACTCCAAGAGACCCAGTACTTC.

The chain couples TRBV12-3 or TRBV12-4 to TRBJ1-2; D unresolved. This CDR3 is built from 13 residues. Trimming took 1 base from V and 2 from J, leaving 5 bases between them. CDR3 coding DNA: TGTGCCAGCAGTTTAGTGGGCAACTATGGCTACACCTTC. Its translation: CASSLVGNYGYTF.

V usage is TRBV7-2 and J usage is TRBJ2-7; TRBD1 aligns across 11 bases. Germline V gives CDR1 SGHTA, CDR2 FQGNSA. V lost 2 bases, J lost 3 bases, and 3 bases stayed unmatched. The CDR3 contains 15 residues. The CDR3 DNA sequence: TGTGCCAGCAGCTTATCCGGGACAGGGGGCTACGAGCAGTACTTC. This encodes CASSLSGTGGYEQYF.

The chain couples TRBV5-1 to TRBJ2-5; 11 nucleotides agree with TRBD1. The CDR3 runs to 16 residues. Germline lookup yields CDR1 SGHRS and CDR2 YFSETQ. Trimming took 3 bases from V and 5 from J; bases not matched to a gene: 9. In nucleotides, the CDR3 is TGCGCCAGCAGCTCTCTTGGACAGGGGGCCGGGGAGACCCAGTACTTC. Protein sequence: CASSSLGQGAGETQYF.

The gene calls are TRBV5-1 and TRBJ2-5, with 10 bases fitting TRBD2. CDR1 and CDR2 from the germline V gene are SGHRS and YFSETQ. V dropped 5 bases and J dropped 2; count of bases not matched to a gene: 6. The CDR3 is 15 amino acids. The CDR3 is CASRSTSGVQETQYF. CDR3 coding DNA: TGCGCCAGCAGGTCCACTAGCGGGGTTCAAGAGACCCAGTACTTC.

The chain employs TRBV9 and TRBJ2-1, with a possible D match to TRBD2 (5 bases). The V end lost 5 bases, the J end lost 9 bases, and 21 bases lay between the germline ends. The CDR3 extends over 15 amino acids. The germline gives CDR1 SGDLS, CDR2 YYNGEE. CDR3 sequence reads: CASSEGLWLGGEQFF. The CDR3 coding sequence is TGTGCCAGCAGTGAAGGACTGTGGCTCGGTGGTGAGCAGTTCTTC.

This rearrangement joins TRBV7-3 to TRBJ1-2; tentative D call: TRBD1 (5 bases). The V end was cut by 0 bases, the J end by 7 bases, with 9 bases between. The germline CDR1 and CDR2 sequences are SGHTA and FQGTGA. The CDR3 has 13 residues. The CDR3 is CASSLTAGVGYTF. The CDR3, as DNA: TGTGCCAGCAGCTTAACAGCGGGGGTTGGCTACACCTTC.

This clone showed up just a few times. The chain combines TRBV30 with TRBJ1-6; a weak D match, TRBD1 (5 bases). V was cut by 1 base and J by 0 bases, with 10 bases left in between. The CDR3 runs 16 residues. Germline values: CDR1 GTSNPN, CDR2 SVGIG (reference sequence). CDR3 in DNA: TGTGCCTGGAGTGGACAGCAGAGCTCCTATAATTCACCCCTCCACTTT. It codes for CAWSGQQSSYNSPLHF.

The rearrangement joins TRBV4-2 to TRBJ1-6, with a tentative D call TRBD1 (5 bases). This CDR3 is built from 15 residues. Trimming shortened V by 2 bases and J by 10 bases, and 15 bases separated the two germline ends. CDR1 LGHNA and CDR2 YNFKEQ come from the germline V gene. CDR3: CASSQSRQGWSPLHF. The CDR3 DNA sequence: TGTGCCAGCAGCCAATCCCGGCAGGGTTGGTCACCCCTCCACTTT.

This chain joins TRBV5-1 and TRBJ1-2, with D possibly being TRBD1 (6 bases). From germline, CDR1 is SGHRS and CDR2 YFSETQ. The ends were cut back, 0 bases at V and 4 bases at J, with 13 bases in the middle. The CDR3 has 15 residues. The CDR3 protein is CASSLAGEGVYGYTF. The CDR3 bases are TGCGCCAGCAGCTTGGCCGGGGAGGGGGTCTATGGCTACACCTTC.

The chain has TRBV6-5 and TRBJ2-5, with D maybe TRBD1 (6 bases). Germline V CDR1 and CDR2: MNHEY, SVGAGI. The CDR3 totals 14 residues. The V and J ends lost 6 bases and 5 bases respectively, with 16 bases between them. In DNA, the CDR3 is TGTGCCAGCAGCCTTGAAACAGGGCGGGAGACCCAGTACTTC. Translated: CASSLETGRETQYF.

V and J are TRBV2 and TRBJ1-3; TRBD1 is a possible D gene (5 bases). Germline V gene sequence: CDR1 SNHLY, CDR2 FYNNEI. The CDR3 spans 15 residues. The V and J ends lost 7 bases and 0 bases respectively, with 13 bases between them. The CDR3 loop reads CASTPQEISGNTIYF. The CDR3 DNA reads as TGTGCCAGCACCCCACAGGAGATCTCTGGAAACACCATATATTTT.

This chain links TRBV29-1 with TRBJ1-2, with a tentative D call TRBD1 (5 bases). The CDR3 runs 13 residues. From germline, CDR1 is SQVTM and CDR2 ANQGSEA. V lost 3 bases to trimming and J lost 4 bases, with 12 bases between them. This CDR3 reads CSVEGGEGYGYTF. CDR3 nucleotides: TGCAGCGTTGAGGGAGGGGAGGGCTATGGCTACACCTTC.

The CDR3 DNA reads TGTGCCAGTGGCGGGCAGAGGGACACTGAAGCTTTCTTT. The encoded protein is CASGGQRDTEAFF. The V call is TRBV19, the J call TRBJ1-1, with D uncertain. Looked up from germline, CDR1 is LNHDA and CDR2 is SQIVND (reference sequence). The CDR3 consists of 13 residues. V was cut by 8 bases and J by 3 bases, with 13 bases left in between.

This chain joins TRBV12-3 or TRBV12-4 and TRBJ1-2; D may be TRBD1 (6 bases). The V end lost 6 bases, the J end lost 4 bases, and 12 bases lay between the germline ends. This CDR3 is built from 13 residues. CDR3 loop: CASSRQALYGYTF. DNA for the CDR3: TGTGCCAGCAGCCGACAGGCCCTCTATGGCTACACCTTC.